The clone carrying this T cell receptor (beta chain) is a singleton in its sample. Its antigen is unidentified. Version v3.0 of the immunoSEQ assay was performed at survey level. This table comes from immunoSEQ multiplex PCR, and its TCRdb copy is limited to in-frame clones, with some not included. The sample lists 25,000 to 35,000 clones; approximately 94% were seen once. The CDR3 has 14 amino acids. Per germline, CDR1 SGHAT and CDR2 FQNNGV. Trimming at V came to 5 bases and at J to 9 bases, leaving 6 bases not matched to a gene. This sample is part of a study of long-term antiretroviral therapy in people with HIV. Turning to the study itself: It was about a decade after the earliest samples that the 2015 immediate-ART recommendation appeared. Study results and limitations: Pre-ART clonal expansion yielded clones that dominated the repertoire at all time points.

This sequence joins TRBV11-2 and TRBJ2-1, with 11 bases identical to TRBD1. The receptor was isolated from a man aged 45-60 years with HIV. Sample: unsorted PBMCs, taken approximately 7.4 years after starting antiretroviral therapy. The CDR3 DNA is TGTGCCAGCAGCCACGGACAGGGGGCCAGTGAGCAGTTCTTC. It translates to CASSHGQGASEQFF.